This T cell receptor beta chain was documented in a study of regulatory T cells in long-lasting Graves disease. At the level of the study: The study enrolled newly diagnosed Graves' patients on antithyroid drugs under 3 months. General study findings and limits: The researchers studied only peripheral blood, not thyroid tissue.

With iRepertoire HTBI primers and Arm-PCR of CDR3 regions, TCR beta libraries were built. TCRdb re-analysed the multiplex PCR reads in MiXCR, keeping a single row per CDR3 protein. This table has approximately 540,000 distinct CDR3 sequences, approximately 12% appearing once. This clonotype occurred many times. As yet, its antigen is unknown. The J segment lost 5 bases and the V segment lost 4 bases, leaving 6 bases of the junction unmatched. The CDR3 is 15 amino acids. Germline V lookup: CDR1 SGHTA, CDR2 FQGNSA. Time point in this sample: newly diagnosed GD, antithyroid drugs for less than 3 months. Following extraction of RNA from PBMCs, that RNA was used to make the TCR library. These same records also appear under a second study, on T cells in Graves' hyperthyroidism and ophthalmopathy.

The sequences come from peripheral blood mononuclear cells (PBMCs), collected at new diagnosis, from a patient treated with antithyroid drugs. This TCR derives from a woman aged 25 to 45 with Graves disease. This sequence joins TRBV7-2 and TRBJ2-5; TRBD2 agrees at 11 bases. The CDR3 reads CASSSSASGRETQYF. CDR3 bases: TGTGCCAGCAGCTCATCGGCTAGCGGGAGGGAGACCCAGTACTTC. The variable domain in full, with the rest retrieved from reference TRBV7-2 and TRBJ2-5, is GAGVSQSPSNKVTEKGKDVELRCDPISGHTALYWYRQSLGQGLEFLIYFQGNSAPDKSGLPSDRFSAERTGGSVSTLTIQRTQQEDSAVYLCASSSSASGRETQYFGPGTRLLVL.